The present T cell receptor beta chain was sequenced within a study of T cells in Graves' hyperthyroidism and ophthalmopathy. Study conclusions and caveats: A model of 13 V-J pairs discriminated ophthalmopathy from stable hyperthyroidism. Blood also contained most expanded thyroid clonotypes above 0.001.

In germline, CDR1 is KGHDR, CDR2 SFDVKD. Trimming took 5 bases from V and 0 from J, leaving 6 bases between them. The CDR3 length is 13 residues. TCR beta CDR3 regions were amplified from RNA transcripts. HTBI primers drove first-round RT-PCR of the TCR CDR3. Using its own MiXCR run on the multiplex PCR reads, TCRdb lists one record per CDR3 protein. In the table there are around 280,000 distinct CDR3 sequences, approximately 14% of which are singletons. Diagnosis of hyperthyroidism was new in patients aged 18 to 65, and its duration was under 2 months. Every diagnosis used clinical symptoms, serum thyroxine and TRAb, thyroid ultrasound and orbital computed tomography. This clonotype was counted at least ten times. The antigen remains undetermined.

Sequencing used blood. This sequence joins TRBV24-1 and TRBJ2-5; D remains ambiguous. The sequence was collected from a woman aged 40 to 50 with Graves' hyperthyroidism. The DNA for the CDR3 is TGTGCCACCAGTGGAAGGTACCAAGAGACCCAGTACTTC. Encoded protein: CATSGRYQETQYF.